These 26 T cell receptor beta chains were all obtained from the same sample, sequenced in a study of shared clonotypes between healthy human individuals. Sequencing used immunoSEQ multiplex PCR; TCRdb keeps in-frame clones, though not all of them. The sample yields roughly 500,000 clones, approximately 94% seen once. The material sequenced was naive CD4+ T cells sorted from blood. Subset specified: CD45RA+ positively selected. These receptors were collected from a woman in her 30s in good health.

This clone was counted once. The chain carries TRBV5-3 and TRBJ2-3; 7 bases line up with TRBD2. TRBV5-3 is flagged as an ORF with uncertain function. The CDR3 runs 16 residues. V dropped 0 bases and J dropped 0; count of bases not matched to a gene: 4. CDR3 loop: CARSLGASGSTDTQYF. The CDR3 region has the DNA TGTGCCAGAAGCTTGGGAGCTAGCGGCAGCACAGATACGCAGTATTTT.

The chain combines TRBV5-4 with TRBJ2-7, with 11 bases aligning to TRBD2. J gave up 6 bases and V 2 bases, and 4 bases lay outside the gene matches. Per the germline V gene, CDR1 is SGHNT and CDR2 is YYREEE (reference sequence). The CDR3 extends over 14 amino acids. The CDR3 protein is CASSFSGRAREQYF. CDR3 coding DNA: TGTGCCAGCAGCTTTAGCGGGAGGGCCCGCGAGCAGTACTTC.

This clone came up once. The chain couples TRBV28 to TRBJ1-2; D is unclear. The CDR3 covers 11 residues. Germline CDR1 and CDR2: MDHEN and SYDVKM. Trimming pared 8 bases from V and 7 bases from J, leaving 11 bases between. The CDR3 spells CASSWASGYTF. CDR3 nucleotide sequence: TGTGCCAGCTCATGGGCGTCTGGCTACACCTTC.

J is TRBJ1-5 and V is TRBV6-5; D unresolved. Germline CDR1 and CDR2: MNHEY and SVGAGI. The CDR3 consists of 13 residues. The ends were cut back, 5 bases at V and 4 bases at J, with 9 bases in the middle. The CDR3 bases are TGTGCCAGCAGTCCGAGGGTAAATCAGCCCCAGCATTTT. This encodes CASSPRVNQPQHF.

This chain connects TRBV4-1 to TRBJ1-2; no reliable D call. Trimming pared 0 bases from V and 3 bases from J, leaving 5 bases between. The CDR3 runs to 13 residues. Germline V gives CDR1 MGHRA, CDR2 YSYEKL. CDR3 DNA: TGCGCCAGCAGCCAAGAGGGTCACTATGGCTACACCTTC. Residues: CASSQEGHYGYTF.

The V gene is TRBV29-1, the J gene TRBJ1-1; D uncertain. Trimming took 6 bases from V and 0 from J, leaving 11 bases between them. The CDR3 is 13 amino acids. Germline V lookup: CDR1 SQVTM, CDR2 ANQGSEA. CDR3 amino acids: CSVERRLNTEAFF. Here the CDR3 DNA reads TGCAGCGTCGAGCGGCGTTTGAACACTGAAGCTTTCTTT.

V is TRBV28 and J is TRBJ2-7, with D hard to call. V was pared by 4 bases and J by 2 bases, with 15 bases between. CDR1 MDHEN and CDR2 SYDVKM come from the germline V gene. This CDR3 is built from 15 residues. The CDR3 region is CASSSRSAPPYEQYF. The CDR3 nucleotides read TGTGCCAGCAGTTCGCGCTCCGCTCCCCCCTACGAGCAGTACTTC.

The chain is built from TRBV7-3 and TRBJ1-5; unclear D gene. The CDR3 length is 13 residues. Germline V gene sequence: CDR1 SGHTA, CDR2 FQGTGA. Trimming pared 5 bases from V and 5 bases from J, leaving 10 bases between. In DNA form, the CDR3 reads TGTGCCAGCAGCCTCGCATACGATCAGCCCCAGCATTTT. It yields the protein CASSLAYDQPQHF.

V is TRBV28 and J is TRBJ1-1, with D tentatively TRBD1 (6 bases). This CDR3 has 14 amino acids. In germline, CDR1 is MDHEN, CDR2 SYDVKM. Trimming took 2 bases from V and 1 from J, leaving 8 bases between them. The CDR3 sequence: CASSLGRGNTEAFF. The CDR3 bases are TGTGCCAGCAGTTTAGGCAGGGGGAACACTGAAGCTTTCTTT. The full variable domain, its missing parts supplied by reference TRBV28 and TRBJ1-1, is DVKVTQSSRYLVKRTGEKVFLECVQDMDHENMFWYRQDPGLGLRLIYFSYDVKMKEKGDIPEGYSVSREKKERFSLILESASTNQTSMYLCASSLGRGNTEAFFGQGTRLTVV.

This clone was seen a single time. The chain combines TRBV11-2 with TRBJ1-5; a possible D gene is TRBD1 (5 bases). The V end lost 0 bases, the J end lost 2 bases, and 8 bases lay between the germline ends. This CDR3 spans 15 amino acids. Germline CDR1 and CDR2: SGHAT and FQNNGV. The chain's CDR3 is CASSLDLGGNQPQHF. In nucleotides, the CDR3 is TGTGCCAGCAGCTTAGATCTGGGGGGCAATCAGCCCCAGCATTTT.

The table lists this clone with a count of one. The CDR3 DNA is TGTGCCAGCAGTTATAAGCGGGAGCCCACAGATACGCAGTATTTT. It translates to CASSYKREPTDTQYF. This chain links TRBV6-6 with TRBJ2-3, with TRBD2 matching over 8 bases. Germline V CDR1 and CDR2: MNHNY, SVGAGI (reference sequence). CDR3 length: 15 residues. Trimming took 3 bases from V and 2 from J; bases not matched to a gene: 4.

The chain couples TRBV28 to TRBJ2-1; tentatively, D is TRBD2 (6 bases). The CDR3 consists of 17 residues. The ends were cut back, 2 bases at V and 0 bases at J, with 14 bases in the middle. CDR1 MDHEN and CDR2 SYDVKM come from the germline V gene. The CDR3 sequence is CASSLPLAVHSYNEQFF. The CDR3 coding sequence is TGTGCCAGCAGTTTACCATTAGCGGTTCACTCCTACAATGAGCAGTTCTTC.

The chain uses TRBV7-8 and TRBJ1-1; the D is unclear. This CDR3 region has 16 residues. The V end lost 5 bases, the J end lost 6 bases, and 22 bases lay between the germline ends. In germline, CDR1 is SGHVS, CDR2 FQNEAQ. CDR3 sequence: CASSRMGTADLAEAFF. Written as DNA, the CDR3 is TGTGCCAGCAGCCGAATGGGAACAGCAGATCTCGCTGAAGCTTTCTTT.

The CDR3 sequence is CASSPSGVNTGELFF. The CDR3 DNA reads TGCGCCAGCAGCCCTAGCGGGGTAAACACCGGGGAGCTGTTTTTT. The rearrangement links TRBV4-1 to TRBJ2-2; TRBD2 matches 9 bases. Germline V gene lookup returns CDR1 MGHRA and CDR2 YSYEKL. CDR3 length: 15 residues. V was pared by 4 bases and J by 2 bases, with 2 bases of the junction left unmatched.

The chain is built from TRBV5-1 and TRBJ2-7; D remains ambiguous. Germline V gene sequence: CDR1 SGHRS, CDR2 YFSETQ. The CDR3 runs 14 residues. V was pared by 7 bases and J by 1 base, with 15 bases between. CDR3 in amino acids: CASSDHPGSYEQYF. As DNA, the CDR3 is TGCGCCAGCTCAGACCACCCCGGATCCTACGAGCAGTACTTC. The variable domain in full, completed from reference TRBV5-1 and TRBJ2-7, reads KAGVTQTPRYLIKTRGQQVTLSCSPISGHRSVSWYQQTPGQGLQFLFEYFSETQRNKGNFPGRFSGRQFSNSRSEMNVSTLELGDSALYLCASSDHPGSYEQYFGPGTRLTVT.

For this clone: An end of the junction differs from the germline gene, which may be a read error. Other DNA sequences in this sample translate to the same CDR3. CDR3 in DNA: TGTGCCAGCAGCGAAGGGGTAACGAACACTGGGGAGCTGTTTTTT. Translation gives CASSEGVTNTGELFF. The rearrangement joins TRBV11-2 to TRBJ2-2; perhaps TRBD1 as D (5 bases). CDR3 length: 15 amino acids. Germline V CDR1 and CDR2: SGHAT, FQNNGV.

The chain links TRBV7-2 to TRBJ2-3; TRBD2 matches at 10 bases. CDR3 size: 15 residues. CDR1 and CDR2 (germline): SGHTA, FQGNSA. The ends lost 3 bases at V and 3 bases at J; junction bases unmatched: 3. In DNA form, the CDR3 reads TGTGCCAGCAGCTTGCGGACTAGCGGAACAGATACGCAGTATTTT. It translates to CASSLRTSGTDTQYF.

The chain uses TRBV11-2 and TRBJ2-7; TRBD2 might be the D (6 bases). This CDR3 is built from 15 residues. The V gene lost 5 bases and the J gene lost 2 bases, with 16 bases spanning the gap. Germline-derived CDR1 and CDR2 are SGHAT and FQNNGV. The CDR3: CASSQRAGSTYEQYF. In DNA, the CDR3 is TGTGCCAGCAGCCAGCGGGCAGGGAGCACCTACGAGCAGTACTTC. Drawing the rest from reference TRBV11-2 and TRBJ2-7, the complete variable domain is EAGVAQSPRYKIIEKRQSVAFWCNPISGHATLYWYQQILGQGPKLLIQFQNNGVVDDSQLPKDRFSAERLKGVDSTLKIQPAKLEDSAVYLCASSQRAGSTYEQYFGPGTRLTVT.

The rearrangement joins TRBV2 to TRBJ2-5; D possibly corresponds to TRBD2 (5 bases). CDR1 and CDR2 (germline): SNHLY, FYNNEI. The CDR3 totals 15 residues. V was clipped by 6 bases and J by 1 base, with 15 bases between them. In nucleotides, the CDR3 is TGTGCCAGCAGCTCACAGTTAGGGAGCCAAGAGACCCAGTACTTC. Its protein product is CASSSQLGSQETQYF.

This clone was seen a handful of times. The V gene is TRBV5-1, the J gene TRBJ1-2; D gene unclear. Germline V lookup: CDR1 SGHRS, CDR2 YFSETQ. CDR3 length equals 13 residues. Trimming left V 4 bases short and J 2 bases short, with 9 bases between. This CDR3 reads CASSRASNYGYTF. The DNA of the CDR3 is TGCGCCAGCAGCAGGGCCTCCAACTATGGCTACACCTTC.

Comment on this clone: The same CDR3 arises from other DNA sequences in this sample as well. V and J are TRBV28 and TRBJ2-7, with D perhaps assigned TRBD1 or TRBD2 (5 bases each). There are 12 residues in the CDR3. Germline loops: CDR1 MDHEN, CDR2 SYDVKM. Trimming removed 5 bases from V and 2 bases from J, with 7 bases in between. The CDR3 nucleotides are TGTGCCAGCAGTACGGGACCCTACGAGCAGTACTTC. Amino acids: CASSTGPYEQYF.

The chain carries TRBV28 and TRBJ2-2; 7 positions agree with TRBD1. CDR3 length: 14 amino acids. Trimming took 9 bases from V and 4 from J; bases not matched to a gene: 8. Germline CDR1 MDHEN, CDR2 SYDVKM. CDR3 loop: CASGRDSFTGELFF. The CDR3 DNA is TGTGCCAGTGGTCGGGACAGTTTCACCGGGGAGCTGTTTTTT.

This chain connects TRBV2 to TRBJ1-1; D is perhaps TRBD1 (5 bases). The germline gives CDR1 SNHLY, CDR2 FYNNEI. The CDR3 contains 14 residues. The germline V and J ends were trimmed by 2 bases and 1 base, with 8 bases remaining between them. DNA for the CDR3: TGTGCCAGCAGTGAAACAGGCAGGAACACTGAAGCTTTCTTT. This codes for CASSETGRNTEAFF.

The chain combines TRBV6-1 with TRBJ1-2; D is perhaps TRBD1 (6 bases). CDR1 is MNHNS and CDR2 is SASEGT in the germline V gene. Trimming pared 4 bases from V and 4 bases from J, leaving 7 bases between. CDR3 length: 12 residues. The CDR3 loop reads CASSADSYGYTF. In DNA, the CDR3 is TGTGCCAGCAGTGCGGACAGCTATGGCTACACCTTC.

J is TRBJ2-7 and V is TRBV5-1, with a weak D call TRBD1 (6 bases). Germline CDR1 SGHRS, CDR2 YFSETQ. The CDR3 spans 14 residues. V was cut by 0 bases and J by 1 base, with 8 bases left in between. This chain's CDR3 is CASSLGDTSYEQYF. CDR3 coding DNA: TGCGCCAGCAGCTTGGGGGACACGTCCTACGAGCAGTACTTC.

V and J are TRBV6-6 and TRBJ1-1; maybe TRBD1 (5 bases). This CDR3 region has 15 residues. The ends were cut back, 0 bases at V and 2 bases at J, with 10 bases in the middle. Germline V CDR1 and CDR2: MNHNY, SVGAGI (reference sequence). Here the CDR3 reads CASSYSAGINTEAFF. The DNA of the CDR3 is TGTGCCAGCAGTTACTCGGCAGGGATTAACACTGAAGCTTTCTTT.